This T cell receptor (beta chain) appears in the sequencing data of a study of T cell responses to AZD1222 COVID-19 vaccine. General study findings and limits: A rise in Spike-specific TCR breadth and depth followed two AZD1222 doses. Across spike, vaccine-associated CD4 TCRs were found, dominant at 160-218 and 743-854. Samples come after the peak T cell response, not at day 14.

The germline V and J ends were trimmed by 6 bases and 4 bases, with 12 bases remaining between them. The CDR3 has 13 amino acids. CDR1 and CDR2 from the germline V gene are MRHNA and SNTAGT. TCRdb's copy holds only in-frame clones and misses some; the assay was immunoSEQ multiplex PCR. The repertoire holds 180,000 or so clones, with about 93% as singletons. Regarding this clone: Its specificity is unknown.

The material was peripheral blood, obtained 28 days after the second dose of the MenACWY control vaccine. The J gene is TRBJ1-2, the V gene TRBV6-4; possible D gene TRBD1, 5 bases. The TCR was taken from an adult who received the MenACWY meningococcal vaccine as a control. CDR3 sequence reads: CASSLGTGYGYTF. The DNA of the CDR3 is TGTGCCAGCAGCCTAGGGACCGGCTATGGCTACACCTTC.